This T cell receptor (beta chain) was sequenced for a study of CD8+CD57+ T cells in acquired aplastic anemia. Turning to the study itself: The DNA of sorted CD4+ and CD8+ cells averaged approximately 3.4 ug.

TCR beta VDJ and CDR3 were profiled, and genomic DNA was the template. MiXCR was run by TCRdb on the reads, yielding one entry per CDR3 protein. In the table there are about 220,000 distinct CDR3 sequences, 34% of which are singletons. The study, taken as a whole, reports: Significance was not reached for CD8+ Simpson's diversity between patients and controls. Found in both controls and patients were around 29 CD8+ CDR3 sequences.

The V and J ends lost 6 bases and 0 bases, in that order; junction bases with no gene match: 2. The CDR3 covers 15 residues. Germline V gene data show CDR1 as SNHLY and CDR2 as FYNNEI. A note on this clonotype: Its antigen is unidentified.

The sequencing input was sorted CD4+, CD8+, or CD8+CD57+ T cells (not recorded which) from PBMCs. J is TRBJ2-2 and V is TRBV2; 9 nucleotides match TRBD1. The clonotype originates from a human donor in good health, serving as a control. CDR3 bases: TGTGCCAGCAGCGGGGACAGGGCGAACACCGGGGAGCTGTTTTTT. Protein product: CASSGDRANTGELFF. The complete variable domain, with remaining parts taken from reference TRBV2 and TRBJ2-2, reads EPEVTQTPSHQVTQMGQEVILRCVPISNHLYFYWYRQILGQKVEFLVSFYNNEISEKSEIFDDQFSVERPDGSNFTLKIRSTKLEDSAMYFCASSGDRANTGELFFGEGSRLTVL.